Described below is a single T cell receptor (beta chain) sequence and its context. After extraction with the RNeasy kit, 0.5 to 1 ug of the RNA was reverse transcribed using random hexamers. The CDR3 of TCR beta was amplified by immunoSEQ multiplex PCR across 54 Vbeta and 13 Jbeta. TCRdb recomputed calls from the immunoSEQ multiplex PCR reads with MiXCR, one row per CDR3 protein. Of more than 130,000 distinct CDR3 sequences in the sample, 85% to 95% are singletons; the top ten hold approximately 0.25%. This specimen belongs to a study of CD8 T cells in Susac syndrome. Matched for age and sex, the controls were healthy donors. The receptor comes from a human donor in good health. The sample comprised CD8+ T cells from PBMCs.

CDR3 DNA sequence: TGTGCCAGCAGGGATAGCGCCAATACGCAGTATTTT. It encodes CASRDSANTQYF. V is TRBV2 and J is TRBJ2-3, with D tentatively TRBD2 (5 bases). V dropped 6 bases and J dropped 7 bases, with 11 bases sitting between them. CDR1 SNHLY and CDR2 FYNNEI come from the germline V gene. The CDR3 sequence is 12 residues long.